This record looks at one TCR beta chain sequence and its context. This record comes from a study of blood T cell repertoires in COVID-19. Assignments of participants to cohorts depended upon their own reported clinical history. Under the authors' procedure: Estimation of nucleated cell counts was performed using reference gene primer amplification. The protocol was immunoSEQ multiplex PCR, while the TCRdb copy is restricted to in-frame clones and leaves out a portion. The DNA gave D and trimming, while V, J and clone size come from that table. The table lists approximately 210,000 clones, 70% to 85% of them singletons. The source material was PBMCs or T cells enriched from blood (not recorded which). The sequence derives from a woman aged 60-75 years who had recovered from COVID-19.

CDR3 protein: CAISESTPNTGELFF. CDR3 DNA: TGTGCCATCAGTGAGTCGACACCGAACACCGGGGAGCTGTTTTTT. V is TRBV10-3 and J is TRBJ2-2; D ambiguous. Germline CDR1 and CDR2: ENHRY and SYGVKD. The V end was cut by 0 bases, the J end by 0 bases, with 5 bases between. The CDR3 has 15 amino acids.